The 21 T cell receptor beta chains presented below share a single source sample, sequenced in a study of beta chain features in type 1 diabetes. As every portion of the isolated RNA was reverse transcribed, the sequencing read expressed TCRB transcripts. The assay was immunoSEQ multiplex PCR, and TCRdb's table has in-frame clones only and misses some. The sample records about 620,000 clones, around 15% being singletons. Sequencing was carried out using naive CD4+ T cells from blood. Source of these receptors: a man younger than 35 in good health.

This chain connects TRBV21-1 to TRBJ2-1; the table's D call of TRBD2 was not tested on the DNA. TRBV21-1 is a documented pseudogene. The length of the CDR3 is 16 residues. CDR3: CASSGPGTFPHNEQFF. The CDR3 DNA follows: TGTGCCAGCAGCGGGCCCGGGACTTTCCCCCACAATGAGCAGTTCTTC.

This clone was recorded a few times. The chain is built from TRBV19 and TRBJ1-1; D perhaps matches TRBD1 (5 bases). Deletions cut 6 bases from V and 0 bases from J, with 11 bases between. The germline V gene has CDR1 LNHDA and CDR2 SQIVND (reference sequence). The CDR3 covers 14 residues. The CDR3 here is CASSNGQMNTEAFF. CDR3 sequence (DNA): TGTGCCAGTAGCAATGGACAAATGAACACTGAAGCTTTCTTT.

The chain employs TRBV7-3 and TRBJ1-6; D remains unclear. The CDR3 loop spans 15 amino acids. Germline V gives CDR1 SGHTA, CDR2 FQGTGA. Trimming stripped 0 bases from V and 4 bases from J, with 7 bases between. The CDR3 DNA reads as TGTGCCAGCAGCTTAACGGGAGGATATAATTCACCCCTCCACTTT. It specifies CASSLTGGYNSPLHF.

This clone was observed a few times. The chain uses TRBV11-3 and TRBJ1-4; D is uncertain. The CDR3 runs to 14 residues. V shed 5 bases and J shed 5 bases, with 12 bases lying between them. Germline assignment: CDR1 SGHNT and CDR2 YENEEA. CDR3: CASSPTAENEKLFF. The CDR3 bases are TGTGCCAGCAGCCCGACCGCAGAAAATGAAAAACTGTTTTTT. The full variable domain, in which reference TRBV11-3 and TRBJ1-4 provide the parts outside the CDR3, is EAGVVQSPRYKIIEKKQPVAFWCNPISGHNTLYWYLQNLGQGPELLIRYENEEAVDDSQLPKDRFSAERLKGVDSTLKIQPAELGDSAVYLCASSPTAENEKLFFGSGTQLSVL.

This clone was seen only a few times. The chain carries TRBV15 and TRBJ2-7, with 9 positions matching TRBD1. This CDR3 region has 15 residues. Unmatched junction bases numbered 5, after V lost 1 base and J lost 4 bases. Germline V gene data show CDR1 as LNHNV and CDR2 as YYDKDF (reference sequence). The CDR3 reads CATSRARGTGYEQYF. Here the CDR3 DNA reads TGTGCCACCAGCAGAGCCCGCGGGACAGGGTACGAGCAGTACTTC.

In its sample, this clone was seen a few times. CDR3 sequence reads: CASSLGLPGTVQETQYF. The CDR3 DNA sequence: TGCGCCAGCAGCTTGGGGCTGCCCGGGACAGTCCAAGAGACCCAGTACTTC. J is TRBJ2-5 and V is TRBV5-1, with TRBD1 matching 7 bases. Germline CDR1 SGHRS, CDR2 YFSETQ. V was pared by 0 bases and J by 1 base, with 9 bases of the junction left unmatched. The CDR3 sequence is 17 residues long.

This clone was found a few times. The chain has TRBV4-3 and TRBJ1-1; D is unclear. The ends were cut back, 1 base at V and 4 bases at J, with 13 bases in the middle. This CDR3 has 15 residues. The germline gives CDR1 LGHNA, CDR2 YSLEER. The CDR3 DNA is TGCGCCAGCAGCCAAGGAGCCGCTGGTGGCACTGAAGCTTTCTTT. Its translation is CASSQGAAGGTEAFF.

This clone occurred a few times. The V call is TRBV27, the J call TRBJ2-7; D is undetermined. The V end lost 3 bases, the J end lost 2 bases, and 2 bases lay between the germline ends. Germline-derived CDR1 and CDR2 are MNHEY and SMNVEV (reference sequence). CDR3 length equals 11 residues. The CDR3 nucleotides are TGTGCCAGCAGTTTCCCCTACGAGCAGTACTTC. Amino acid sequence: CASSFPYEQYF.

This chain connects TRBV28 to TRBJ2-7, with 9 positions matching TRBD1. CDR1 is MDHEN, CDR2 SYDVKM, per germline. V trimming: 6 bases; J trimming: 7 bases; junction bases outside the gene matches: 13. This CDR3 comprises 15 residues. The CDR3 DNA reads TGTGCCAGCAGAGCCGGGACAGGGTATCAAAGGGAGCAGTACTTC. As protein: CASRAGTGYQREQYF.

This clone showed up just a few times. This chain connects TRBV15 to TRBJ1-6; 8 positions agree with TRBD1. V lost 2 bases to trimming and J lost 7 bases; unmatched junction nucleotides: 13. CDR3 size: 18 residues. CDR1 is LNHNV and CDR2 is YYDKDF in the germline V gene (reference sequence). This CDR3 reads CATSRPSQGAKGNSPLHF. The CDR3, as DNA: TGTGCCACCAGCAGACCATCCCAGGGGGCAAAGGGGAATTCACCCCTCCACTTT.

The chain employs TRBV5-1 and TRBJ2-3, with D unclear. The CDR3 is made up of 14 amino acids. V was trimmed by 0 bases and J by 7 bases, leaving 12 bases between them. Germline values: CDR1 SGHRS, CDR2 YFSETQ. The CDR3 nucleotides read TGCGCCAGCAGCTTGGAGGGCACGGGCCATACGCAGTATTTT. Residues: CASSLEGTGHTQYF.

This clone has more than one count but fewer than ten. The chain recombines TRBV4-2 with TRBJ1-3, with 8 nucleotides matching TRBD1. The CDR3 is 17 amino acids. Looked up from germline, CDR1 is LGHNA and CDR2 is YNFKEQ. With V trimmed by 1 base and J by 3 bases, 8 bases remained unmatched. In DNA, the CDR3 is TGTGCCAGCAGCCAAGCTGCTCAGGGGGCTGGTGGAAACACCATATATTTT. This gives the protein CASSQAAQGAGGNTIYF.

This chain connects TRBV21-1 to TRBJ2-7; the table's TRBD2 call for D was not verified on the DNA. TRBV21-1 is a recognized pseudogene. The CDR3 consists of 13 residues. The CDR3 is CAARAGKDYEQYF. The CDR3 DNA sequence: TGTGCCGCTCGGGCGGGAAAGGACTACGAGCAGTACTTC.

The V gene is TRBV19, the J gene TRBJ2-6; D gene uncertain. Germline V gene data show CDR1 as LNHDA and CDR2 as SQIVND (reference sequence). V was shortened by 4 bases and J by 4 bases, with 8 bases between the two germline ends. The CDR3 is made up of 14 amino acids. CDR3 loop: CASSRLEGANVLTF. CDR3 bases: TGTGCCAGTAGTAGATTAGAGGGGGCCAACGTCCTGACTTTC.

CDR3 coding DNA: TGCGCCAGCAGCTTACGGCCCGGACAGGGGATGGAAACTGAAGCTTTCTTT. Translating it yields CASSLRPGQGMETEAFF. This rearrangement joins TRBV5-1 to TRBJ1-1; 9 bases are a match to TRBD1. The V segment lost 2 bases and the J segment 5 bases; nucleotides outside the gene matches: 13. Per germline, CDR1 SGHRS and CDR2 YFSETQ. The CDR3 runs to 17 residues.

This clone has just a few counts. The CDR3, as DNA: TGTGCCAGCAGCGTAGAGTGGGTACAGGGGGGAAAGTTCTTC. This gives the protein CASSVEWVQGGKFF. The chain carries TRBV9 and TRBJ2-1, with 8 bases that match TRBD1. CDR3 length: 14 amino acids. Germline V CDR1 and CDR2: SGDLS, YYNGEE. Trimming cost V 0 bases and J 14 bases; bases outside gene matches: 10.

The V call is TRBV18, the J call TRBJ1-1, with D tentatively TRBD1 (5 bases). Germline V gene data show CDR1 as KGHSH and CDR2 as LQKENI. The CDR3 spans 13 residues. V lost 2 bases, J lost 7 bases, and 11 bases lay in between. CDR3: CASSPLGTFEAFF. CDR3 DNA: TGTGCCAGCTCACCATTGGGGACCTTTGAAGCTTTCTTT.

The rearrangement links TRBV5-1 to TRBJ1-5, with D perhaps TRBD1 (5 bases). There are 15 residues in the CDR3. The V and J ends lost 0 bases and 4 bases respectively, with 11 bases between them. Germline lookup yields CDR1 SGHRS and CDR2 YFSETQ. The CDR3 sequence: CASSLVGDRNQPQHF. CDR3 nucleotide sequence: TGCGCCAGCAGCTTGGTAGGCGACAGAAATCAGCCCCAGCATTTT. Based on the CDR3 plus reference TRBV5-1 and TRBJ1-5, the full variable domain is KAGVTQTPRYLIKTRGQQVTLSCSPISGHRSVSWYQQTPGQGLQFLFEYFSETQRNKGNFPGRFSGRQFSNSRSEMNVSTLELGDSALYLCASSLVGDRNQPQHFGDGTRLSIL.

V and J are TRBV4-3 and TRBJ2-3; 11 nucleotides match TRBD2. Germline assignment: CDR1 LGHNA and CDR2 YSLEER. The CDR3 covers 16 residues. The V gene end was trimmed by 3 bases and the J gene end by 6 bases; junction bases not matched to a gene: 8. CDR3 sequence: CASSHTSGRGADTQYF. The CDR3, as DNA: TGCGCCAGCAGCCATACTAGCGGGAGAGGTGCCGATACGCAGTATTTT.

This chain links TRBV2 with TRBJ2-2; D perhaps matches TRBD1 (6 bases). V shed 3 bases and J shed 6 bases, with 17 bases lying between them. CDR3 length equals 16 residues. The V gene's germline CDR1 is SNHLY and CDR2 FYNNEI. CDR3 DNA: TGTGCCAGCAGTGAGCAGTTGGGGGCGGGCGCCGGGGAGCTGTTTTTT. It specifies CASSEQLGAGAGELFF. The entire variable domain, with the rest obtained from reference TRBV2 and TRBJ2-2, is as follows: EPEVTQTPSHQVTQMGQEVILRCVPISNHLYFYWYRQILGQKVEFLVSFYNNEISEKSEIFDDQFSVERPDGSNFTLKIRSTKLEDSAMYFCASSEQLGAGAGELFFGEGSRLTVL.

This clone was counted only a few times. CDR3 bases: TGTGCCAGCAGCCAGACTAGCGGGAGGCACTACAATGAGCAGTTCTTC. Encoded protein: CASSQTSGRHYNEQFF. This chain links TRBV7-9 with TRBJ2-1; TRBD2 matches 13 bases. The CDR3 length is 16 residues. Germline trimming cut 5 bases from V and 3 bases from J; bases unmatched to any gene: 4. Germline V lookup: CDR1 SEHNR, CDR2 FQNEAQ (reference sequence).